The 20 T cell receptor beta chains listed next were all sequenced from one sample in a study of monozygotic twins with inflammatory bowel disease. No DNA is given; TCRdb re-called the 5' RACE reads and lists each CDR3 protein once. The sample totals approximately 400,000 distinct CDR3 sequences. The specimen sequenced was blood. These receptors came from a human donor with ulcerative colitis or Crohn's disease, or a healthy co-twin of an affected twin (not recorded which).

The chain couples TRBV6-1 to TRBJ2-7; there is no DNA to check the TCRdb D call of TRBD2. CDR1 is MNHNS and CDR2 is SASEGT in the germline V gene. The CDR3 contains 16 residues. The CDR3 region is CASSQFGGASSYEQYF.

The chain combines TRBV7-2 with TRBJ2-1; TCRdb indicates TRBD1, and absent DNA this call remains unverified. This CDR3 region has 14 residues. Germline CDR1 SGHTA, CDR2 FQGNSA. The CDR3 sequence is CASSGGDLYNEQFF.

This rearrangement joins TRBV5-1 to TRBJ2-1; TCRdb reports TRBD1, a call that lacks DNA to check it against. CDR1 and CDR2 (germline): SGHRS, YFSETQ. The CDR3 is 15 amino acids. The CDR3: CASTNRGGSYNEQFF.

The CDR3 loop is CASSYSGTQSTDTQYF. The rearrangement joins TRBV6-5 to TRBJ2-3; TCRdb indicates TRBD1, and absent DNA this call remains unverified. Germline V gives CDR1 MNHEY, CDR2 SVGAGI. This CDR3 comprises 16 residues.

The V gene is TRBV4-2, the J gene TRBJ2-4; lacking DNA, the TRBD1 call made by TCRdb goes unchecked. From germline, CDR1 is LGHNA and CDR2 YNFKEQ. CDR3 length: 18 residues. The CDR3 is CASSQLYRDRGPKNIQYF.

The chain has TRBV5-5 and TRBJ2-2. The germline V gene has CDR1 SGHKS and CDR2 YYEKEE (reference sequence). CDR3 length: 13 amino acids. Here the CDR3 reads CASSLLDTGELFF.

The chain joins TRBV30 to TRBJ2-3; checking the TCRdb D call of TRBD2 is not possible without DNA. CDR3 length: 16 residues. Germline values: CDR1 GTSNPN, CDR2 SVGIG (reference sequence). CDR3 sequence: CAWSGLRGGSTDTQYF. The full variable domain, its missing parts supplied by reference TRBV30 and TRBJ2-3, is SQTIHQWPATLVQPVGSPLSLECTVEGTSNPNLYWYRQAAGRGLQLLFYSVGIGQISSEVPQNLSASRPQDRQFILSSKKLLLSDSGFYLCAWSGLRGGSTDTQYFGPGTRLTVL.

The chain employs TRBV4-3 and TRBJ1-2; TCRdb designates TRBD1, a call that cannot be tested without DNA. Germline CDR1 is LGHNA and CDR2 is YSLEER. The CDR3 consists of 13 residues. CDR3 protein: CASSQVGQAGYTF.

The V and J genes are TRBV6-1 and TRBJ1-1. The CDR3 spans 15 residues. CDR1 and CDR2 (germline): MNHNS, SASEGT. The CDR3: CASSGGRRGFTEAFF.

V is TRBV12-3 or TRBV12-4 and J is TRBJ2-7; TCRdb's D call, TRBD2, is unchecked because there is no DNA. There are 13 residues in the CDR3. The CDR3 reads CASWTSGLYEQYF.

The chain is built from TRBV15 and TRBJ2-5; the TRBD2 assignment by TCRdb is unverifiable without DNA. The germline CDR1 and CDR2 sequences are LNHNV and YYDKDF (reference sequence). The CDR3 spans 14 residues. CDR3 in amino acids: CATSRPGLGETQYF.

The chain is built from TRBV7-9 and TRBJ1-1; TCRdb's D call, TRBD1, is unchecked because there is no DNA. This CDR3 region has 15 residues. Germline V CDR1 and CDR2: SEHNR, FQNEAQ (reference sequence). This CDR3 is CASSQIGKGGTEAFF.

The CDR3 sequence: CASSQQQGRTDTQYF. V is TRBV5-1 and J is TRBJ2-3; the TRBD1 assignment by TCRdb is unverifiable without DNA. The CDR3 covers 15 residues. CDR1 is SGHRS, CDR2 YFSETQ, per germline.

This chain joins TRBV7-2 and TRBJ2-3; without DNA, the TCRdb call of TRBD2 cannot be checked. Germline V lookup: CDR1 SGHTA, CDR2 FQGNSA. The CDR3 has 17 residues. The CDR3 here is CASSLLVRGGEADTQYF.

The V and J genes are TRBV4-3 and TRBJ2-7; TCRdb returns TRBD1, unconfirmable since there is no DNA. The CDR3 covers 20 residues. Looked up from germline, CDR1 is LGHNA and CDR2 is YSLEER. CDR3 sequence reads: CASSQDWFSSVTGAVYEQYF.

This chain joins TRBV18 and TRBJ1-4; TCRdb's D gene call, TRBD1, goes unchecked for lack of DNA. In germline, CDR1 is KGHSH, CDR2 LQKENI. This CDR3 has 14 residues. The CDR3 loop is CASSRGTGGEKLFF. Full variable domain (outside the CDR3, taken from reference TRBV18 and TRBJ1-4): NAGVMQNPRHLVRRRGQEARLRCSPMKGHSHVYWYRQLPEEGLKFMVYLQKENIIDESGMPKERFSAEFPKEGPSILRIQQVVRGDSAAYFCASSRGTGGEKLFFGSGTQLSVL.

CDR3 loop: CASQQSPNTEAFF. This chain joins TRBV5-4 and TRBJ1-1. The CDR3 length is 13 residues. CDR1 and CDR2 from the germline V gene are SGHNT and YYREEE (reference sequence).

The J gene is TRBJ2-3, the V gene TRBV13; with no DNA, the TCRdb D assignment of TRBD2 cannot be verified. Germline V gene data show CDR1 as PRHDT and CDR2 as FYEKMQ (reference sequence). This CDR3 comprises 13 residues. CDR3: CASTPEATDTQYF.

The chain links TRBV5-5 to TRBJ1-3; the D call of TRBD1 rests on TCRdb alone, since no DNA is present to check it. Germline values: CDR1 SGHKS, CDR2 YYEKEE (reference sequence). CDR3 size: 14 residues. CDR3 protein: CASSRVGGGNTIYF.

The V call is TRBV11-3, the J call TRBJ2-7; TCRdb names TRBD2, which stays unverified in the absence of DNA. The CDR3 spans 16 residues. Germline CDR1 and CDR2: SGHNT and YENEEA. The CDR3 reads CASSTLGLAGIHEQYF.